The rows below give T cell receptor beta chains drawn from one sample of a study of blood T cell repertoires in COVID-19. Sequenced by immunoSEQ multiplex PCR; TCRdb stores in-frame clones only, minus some. The sample shows roughly 110,000 clones, 70% to 90% of them seen only once. Specimen: peripheral blood. These receptors were collected from a man aged 40-49 years with active or convalescent COVID-19. The CDR3 runs from the conserved cysteine through the conserved F or W. Fields, in order: CDR3 protein, CDR3 DNA, V gene, D gene, J gene, clone size. D genes are given only for firm matches. Clone size is given for some rows only: seen once, a few or many times, or a class if the clone is expanded.

CASSKAGQGRANYGYTF TGTGCCAGCAGCAAAGCGGGACAGGGACGAGCTAACTATGGCTACACCTTC TRBV21-1 NA TRBJ1-2 NA
CAISVLDSPNTGELFF TGTGCCATCAGTGTTTTGGACAGCCCGAACACCGGGGAGCTGTTTTTT TRBV10-3 NA TRBJ2-2 NA
CASSQGLLGTEAFF TGCGCCAGCAGCCAGGGGCTATTGGGGACTGAAGCTTTCTTT TRBV4-1 NA TRBJ1-1 few
CASSKGQGAGYSGYTF TGTGCCAGCAGCAAAGGACAGGGGGCGGGTTATTCGGGCTACACCTTC TRBV27 TRBD1 TRBJ1-2 NA
CASSTTDRVNNEQFF TGTGCCAGCAGTACGACGGACAGGGTGAACAATGAGCAGTTCTTC TRBV28 TRBD1 TRBJ2-1 NA
CASSPDRWNEKLFF TGTGCCAGTAGTCCGGACAGGTGGAATGAAAAACTGTTTTTT TRBV19 TRBD1 TRBJ1-4 NA
CASSEIVGAHYGYTF TGTGCCAGCAGTGAGATTGTAGGAGCTCACTATGGCTACACCTTC TRBV6-1 NA TRBJ1-2 NA
CASSQQPGINEKLFF TGTGCCAGCAGCCAACAACCGGGGATTAATGAAAAACTGTTTTTT TRBV9 NA TRBJ1-4 NA
CASSDRSTGLRNTEAFF TGTGCCAGCAGCGATCGGTCAACAGGGCTAAGAAACACTGAAGCTTTCTTT TRBV9 NA TRBJ1-1 NA
CASGLKQNEQYF TGTGCCAGCGGGCTGAAGCAGAACGAGCAGTACTTC TRBV21-1 NA TRBJ2-7 NA
CASTDKDRRLYEQYF TGTGCCAGCACTGACAAGGACAGGCGACTTTACGAGCAGTACTTC TRBV7-9 TRBD1 TRBJ2-7 NA
CASSLGQGADTQYF TGCGCCAGCAGCTTAGGACAGGGTGCAGATACGCAGTATTTT TRBV5-1 TRBD1 TRBJ2-3 NA
CASKGLAGGSGYEQYF TGTGCCAGCAAGGGACTAGCGGGAGGGAGCGGATACGAGCAGTACTTC TRBV6-6 TRBD2 TRBJ2-7 NA
CASSQDAYYTGELFF TGCGCCAGCAGCCAAGATGCTTACTACACCGGGGAGCTGTTTTTT TRBV4-3 NA TRBJ2-2 NA
CASSSGVFNTEAFF TGTGCCAGCAGCTCGGGGGTATTTAACACTGAAGCTTTCTTT TRBV11-3 NA TRBJ1-1 NA
CASRPHRLSVDTQYF TGTGCCAGCCGACCTCACAGGCTGTCAGTCGATACGCAGTATTTT TRBV2 NA TRBJ2-3 NA
CATQSGSSDLAKNIQYF TGTGCCACCCAAAGCGGGAGTAGCGACTTAGCCAAAAACATTCAGTACTTC TRBV5-4 TRBD2 TRBJ2-4 once
CASSRQGGRELFF TGTGCCAGCAGCCGTCAGGGAGGCAGGGAGCTGTTTTTT TRBV12-3/TRBV12-4 NA TRBJ2-2 NA
CASSIGQDYEQYF TGTGCCAGTAGTATTGGACAGGACTACGAGCAGTACTTC TRBV19 TRBD1 TRBJ2-7 NA
CASSLVISGTYEQYF TGTGCCAGCAGCTTAGTTATTAGCGGGACGTACGAGCAGTACTTC TRBV11-2 TRBD2 TRBJ2-7 NA
CAWGSSYNSPLHF TGTGCCTGGGGGAGCTCCTATAATTCACCCCTCCACTTT TRBV30 NA TRBJ1-6 NA